Listed below are T cell receptor beta chains from one sample, sequenced in a study of blood T cell repertoires in COVID-19. This table comes from immunoSEQ multiplex PCR, and its TCRdb copy is limited to in-frame clones, with some not included. The sample includes more than 250,000 clones, roughly 86% of them seen just once. Sequencing was performed on PBMCs or T cells enriched from blood (not recorded which). Every receptor here comes from a woman aged 18-29 years who had recovered from COVID-19. CDR3s include the opening cysteine and the closing phenylalanine or tryptophan. Fields, in order: CDR3 length, V gene, clone size, J gene, CDR3 protein. Expanded clones get a size class; other rows say once, few or many, or leave the size out.

>15|TRBV18|.|TRBJ2-7
CASSVTGQPSYEQYF
>16|TRBV5-1|once|TRBJ1-1
CASAGGTGSLNTEAFF
>16|TRBV5-1|once|TRBJ2-1
CASRETEYRSYNEQFF
>15|TRBV7-2|.|TRBJ2-7
CASSLAGTSDYEQYF
>12|TRBV6-6|.|TRBJ2-1
CASSYRGHEQFF
>16|TRBV9|.|TRBJ1-3
CASSVHRDFSGNTIYF
>16|TRBV6-5|.|TRBJ1-4
CASSYSTGTSLEKLFF
>12|TRBV7-2|few|TRBJ2-1
CASSESRLEQFF
>16|TRBV5-1|.|TRBJ1-1
CASSLDRGQSNTEAFF
>14|TRBV28|.|TRBJ1-6
CASVGGSYNSPLHF
>16|TRBV3-1/TRBV3-2|once|TRBJ2-7
CASSQRGTRLGYEQYF
>16|TRBV6-5|.|TRBJ2-5
CASSYQPSGDGETQYF
>14|TRBV19|once|TRBJ2-5
CASSGTGGGQTQYF
>19|TRBV16|.|TRBJ2-1
CASSQPGLAGGSLWNEQFF
>16|TRBV10-2|.|TRBJ2-3
CASSEVAGGPTDTQYF
>15|TRBV6-5|.|TRBJ2-2
CASRPNRWGTGELFF
>13|TRBV25-1|.|TRBJ1-1
CASSELYTPEAFF
>14|TRBV28|once|TRBJ1-4
CASSPGGLTEKLFF
>17|TRBV3-1/TRBV3-2|.|TRBJ2-3
CASSQAYSGPSTDTQYF
>14|TRBV7-3|once|TRBJ2-1
CASSGPSSYNEQFF
>12|TRBV6-5|.|TRBJ2-7
CASGQGLYEQYF
>15|TRBV20-1|few|TRBJ2-1
CSASRVSGAYNEQFF
>11|TRBV2|.|TRBJ2-7
CASTATYEQYF
>17|TRBV4-3|.|TRBJ2-5
CASSQDRTSGPQETQYF
>15|TRBV7-9|.|TRBJ2-5
CASSLGVGGQETQYF
>13|TRBV30|.|TRBJ1-5
CACTLGAGQPQHF
>12|TRBV30|few|TRBJ1-1
CAWSPQGTEAFF
>14|TRBV2|.|TRBJ2-1
CASPRWSGSDEQFF
>15|TRBV2|.|TRBJ2-1
CASSEVGQGTDEQFF
>15|TRBV27|.|TRBJ2-3
CASSPQAYSTDTQYF
>12|TRBV30|.|TRBJ2-7
CAWTAGNYEQYF
>13|TRBV4-1|.|TRBJ2-7
CASSQELAYEQYF
>14|TRBV5-1|few|TRBJ2-1
CASSLRQDYNEQFF
>12|TRBV27|once|TRBJ2-5
CASSFRGETQYF
>17|TRBV19|.|TRBJ1-1
CASSIDEGDLFRTEAFF
>16|TRBV7-2|.|TRBJ2-3
CASSLVTGGPSDTQYF
>16|TRBV11-1|few|TRBJ1-4
CASSLNEGHRGEKLFF
>18|TRBV27|.|TRBJ2-3
CASSPLVERTGGPDTQYF
>15|TRBV4-1|few|TRBJ2-1
CASSLTSGAYNEQFF
>13|TRBV6-1|.|TRBJ1-2
CASSEGRGYGYTF
>17|TRBV4-1|.|TRBJ2-1
CASSQDRVRARGGEQFF
>15|TRBV19|.|TRBJ2-1
CASSMLTGSYNEQFF
>12|TRBV2|few|TRBJ1-1
CASSVENTEAFF
>16|TRBV2|.|TRBJ1-6
CASSAVRGTYNSPLHF
>13|TRBV29-1|.|TRBJ1-3
CSVTRASGNTIYF
>15|TRBV9|.|TRBJ2-5
CASSPPSGRGETQYF
>16|TRBV19|.|TRBJ2-5
CASSKSWDTKRETQYF
>16|TRBV2|.|TRBJ2-1
CASSEIGGYRRDEQFF
>13|TRBV18|.|TRBJ2-7
CASSPEMSYEQYF
>13|TRBV30|.|TRBJ1-3
CAWSAGVGNTIYF
>14|TRBV7-2|.|TRBJ1-1
CASARDRAYVEAFF
>17|TRBV7-2|few|TRBJ2-7
CASSLEGRLAVSYEQYF